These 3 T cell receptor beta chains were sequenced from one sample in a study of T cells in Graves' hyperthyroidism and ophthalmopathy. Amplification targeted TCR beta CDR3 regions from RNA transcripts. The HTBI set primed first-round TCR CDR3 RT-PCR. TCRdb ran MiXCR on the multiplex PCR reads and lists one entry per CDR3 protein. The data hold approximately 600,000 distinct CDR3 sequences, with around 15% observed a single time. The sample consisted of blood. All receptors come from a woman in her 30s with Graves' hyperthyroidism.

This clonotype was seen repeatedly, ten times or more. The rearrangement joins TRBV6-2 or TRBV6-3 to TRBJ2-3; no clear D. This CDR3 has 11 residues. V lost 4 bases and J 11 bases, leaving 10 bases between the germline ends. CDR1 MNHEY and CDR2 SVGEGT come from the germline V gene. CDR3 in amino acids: CASSSGLKQYF. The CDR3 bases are TGTGCCAGCAGTTCCGGCCTCAAGCAGTATTTT.

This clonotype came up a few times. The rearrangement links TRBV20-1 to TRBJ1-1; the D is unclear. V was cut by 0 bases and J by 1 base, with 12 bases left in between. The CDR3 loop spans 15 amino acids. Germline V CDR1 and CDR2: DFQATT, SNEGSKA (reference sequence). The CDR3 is CSARDSRAGNTEAFF. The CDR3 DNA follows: TGCAGTGCTAGAGATAGTAGGGCAGGGAACACTGAAGCTTTCTTT.

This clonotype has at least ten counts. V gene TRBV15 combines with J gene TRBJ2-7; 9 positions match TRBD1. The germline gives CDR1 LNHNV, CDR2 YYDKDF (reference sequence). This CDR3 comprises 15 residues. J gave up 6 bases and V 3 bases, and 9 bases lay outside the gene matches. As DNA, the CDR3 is TGTGCCACCAGCAGCAATAGACAGGGGGTATCCGAGCAGTACTTC. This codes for CATSSNRQGVSEQYF.